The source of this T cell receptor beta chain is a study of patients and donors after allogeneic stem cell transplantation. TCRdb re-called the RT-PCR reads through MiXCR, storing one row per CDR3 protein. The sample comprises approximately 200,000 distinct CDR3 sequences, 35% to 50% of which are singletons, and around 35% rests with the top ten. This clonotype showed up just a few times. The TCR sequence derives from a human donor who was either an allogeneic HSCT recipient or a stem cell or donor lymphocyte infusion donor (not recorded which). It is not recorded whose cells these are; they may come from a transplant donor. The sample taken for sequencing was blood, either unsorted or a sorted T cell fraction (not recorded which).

The chain's CDR3 is CASNRASGANVLTF. DNA for the CDR3: TGTGCCAGCAATAGAGCCTCTGGGGCCAACGTCCTGACTTTC. V and J are TRBV12-3 or TRBV12-4 and TRBJ2-6, with D unresolved. V lost 7 bases and J 0 bases, leaving 7 bases between the germline ends. CDR3 length: 14 amino acids.